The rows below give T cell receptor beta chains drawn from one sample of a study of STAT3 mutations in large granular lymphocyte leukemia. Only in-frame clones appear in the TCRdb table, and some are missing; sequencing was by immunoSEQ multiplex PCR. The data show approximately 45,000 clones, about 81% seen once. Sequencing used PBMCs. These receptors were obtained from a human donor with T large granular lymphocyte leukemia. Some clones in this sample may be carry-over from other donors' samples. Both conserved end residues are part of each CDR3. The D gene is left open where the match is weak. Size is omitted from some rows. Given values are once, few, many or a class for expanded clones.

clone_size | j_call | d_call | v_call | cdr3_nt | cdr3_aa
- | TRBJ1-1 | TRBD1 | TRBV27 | TGTGCCAGCAGCAAGGGACAGCTGAACACTGAAGCTTTCTTT | CASSKGQLNTEAFF
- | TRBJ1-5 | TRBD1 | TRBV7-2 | TGTGCCAGCAGCTTATCGCCTCCGGGACAGGACAATCAGCCCCAGCATTTT | CASSLSPPGQDNQPQHF
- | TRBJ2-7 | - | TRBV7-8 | TGTGCCAGCAGAGGCCCCCGGGGGTCCACTCCCTACGAGCAGTACTTC | CASRGPRGSTPYEQYF
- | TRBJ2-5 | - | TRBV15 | TGTGCCACCAGCAGAGATCCAGGGAGGGAGACCCAGTACTTC | CATSRDPGRETQYF
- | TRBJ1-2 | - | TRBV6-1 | TGTGCCAGCAGAGGGGACCTTGGCTACACCTTC | CASRGDLGYTF
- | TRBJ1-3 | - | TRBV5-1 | TGCGCCAGCAGAATAACGGAGCGAAACACCATATATTTT | CASRITERNTIYF
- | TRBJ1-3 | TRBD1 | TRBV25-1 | TGTGCCAGCCAAACAGGGGGTACCGGAAACACCATATATTTT | CASQTGGTGNTIYF
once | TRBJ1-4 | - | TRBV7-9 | TGTGCCAGCAGCCTGAACAGCGGGGAAAAACTGTTTTTT | CASSLNSGEKLFF
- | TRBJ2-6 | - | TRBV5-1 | TGCGCCAGCACGCACTCCATATCTGGGGCCAACGTCCTGACTTTC | CASTHSISGANVLTF
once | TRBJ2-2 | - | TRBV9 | TGTGCCAGCAGCTTTTGGAGGCAGGACGGGGAGCTGTTTTTT | CASSFWRQDGELFF
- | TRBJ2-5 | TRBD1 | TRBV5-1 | TGCGCCAGCAGCCCCCAGGGACAGTACCAAGAGACCCAGTACTTC | CASSPQGQYQETQYF
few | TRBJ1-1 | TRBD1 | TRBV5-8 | TGTGCCAGCAGCGCGGGACAGGGGTACGGCACTGAAGCTTTCTTT | CASSAGQGYGTEAFF
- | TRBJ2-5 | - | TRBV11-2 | TGTGCCAGCAGCCCTAACTGGGAGACCCAGTACTTC | CASSPNWETQYF
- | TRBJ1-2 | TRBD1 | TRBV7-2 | TGTGCCAGCAGCTTAGGACAGGGGGCAAACTATGGCTACACCTTC | CASSLGQGANYGYTF
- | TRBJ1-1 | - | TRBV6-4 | TGTGCCAGCAGTGAGGTTTACCGGGCCGGACTACGGATGAACACTGAAGCTTTCTTT | CASSEVYRAGLRMNTEAFF
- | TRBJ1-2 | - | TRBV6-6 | TGTGCCAGCAGTTACCGCCGGGACGCAGGAAACTATGGCTACACCTTC | CASSYRRDAGNYGYTF
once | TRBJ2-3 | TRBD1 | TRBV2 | TGTGCCAGCAGGCCCGGGACAGGCTTTAGGGGCACAGATACGCAGTATTTT | CASRPGTGFRGTDTQYF
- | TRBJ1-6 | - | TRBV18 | TGTGCCAGCTCAACCTTCGATGGCCCCTATAATTCACCCCTCCACTTT | CASSTFDGPYNSPLHF
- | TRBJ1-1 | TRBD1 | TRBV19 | TGTGCCAGTAAGACAGGGGTAAACACTGAAGCTTTCTTT | CASKTGVNTEAFF
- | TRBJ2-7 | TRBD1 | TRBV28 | TGTGCCAGCAGACCGGCCGGGACAGGCGCCTACGAGCAGTACTTC | CASRPAGTGAYEQYF
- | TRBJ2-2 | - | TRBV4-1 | TGCGCCAGCAGCCAAACCTCCCTTCTAGTAACCCCACGGACTCTCACCGGGGAGCTGTTTTTT | CASSQTSLLVTPRTLTGELFF
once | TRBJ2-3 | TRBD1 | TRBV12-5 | TGTGCTAGTGGTTTGGACAGGGGTGGAAGAGATACGCAGTATTTT | CASGLDRGGRDTQYF
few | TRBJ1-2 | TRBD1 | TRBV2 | TGTGCCAGCAGCCTCGACAGGGACCTGTGGGGCTACACCTTC | CASSLDRDLWGYTF
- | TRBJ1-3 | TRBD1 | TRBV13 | TGTGCCAGCAGCTTAGGCCGCACAGGGGGCGTAAACACCATATATTTT | CASSLGRTGGVNTIYF
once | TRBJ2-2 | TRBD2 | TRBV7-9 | TGTGCCAGCAGCTTAGGTTTCGCTAGCGGGGGGACGAGCACCGGGGAGCTGTTTTTT | CASSLGFASGGTSTGELFF
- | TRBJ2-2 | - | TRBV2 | TGTGCCAGCAGCAGGGGGGACGGAGGAATAGCCGGGGAGCTGTTTTTT | CASSRGDGGIAGELFF
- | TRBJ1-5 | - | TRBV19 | TGTGCCAGTACCACCGACGGAGCAGCCAATCAGCCCCAGCATTTT | CASTTDGAANQPQHF
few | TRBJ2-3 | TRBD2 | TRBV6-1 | TGTGCCAGCAGTGAAATGACTAGCGGGGGGGGACCGCAGTATTTT | CASSEMTSGGGPQYF